These 21 T cell receptor beta chains were all obtained from the same sample, sequenced in a study of blood T cell repertoires in COVID-19. Sequencing used immunoSEQ multiplex PCR; TCRdb keeps in-frame clones, though not all of them. The sample has 390,000 or so clones, 80% to 90% seen once. The sequenced sample was PBMCs or T cells enriched from blood (not recorded which). All receptors come from a woman aged 45-59 years who had recovered from COVID-19.

The chain carries TRBV7-6 and TRBJ1-2; TRBD1 matches 10 bases. CDR1 and CDR2 (germline): SGHVS, FNYEAQ. After removal of 5 bases from V and 3 bases from J, the junction contained 6 bases not matched to a gene. CDR3 length: 15 residues. CDR3 region: CASSLDRGRYYGYTF. CDR3 nucleotides: TGTGCCAGCAGCCTTGACAGGGGGCGGTACTATGGCTACACCTTC. Together with reference TRBV7-6 and TRBJ1-2, the CDR3 gives the full variable domain: GAGVSQSPRYKVTKRGQDVALRCDPISGHVSLYWYRQALGQGPEFLTYFNYEAQQDKSGLPNDRFSAERPEGSISTLTIQRTEQRDSAMYRCASSLDRGRYYGYTFGSGTRLTVV.

The chain couples TRBV7-2 to TRBJ2-3, with TRBD2 matching 7 bases. The CDR3 covers 15 residues. In germline, CDR1 is SGHTA, CDR2 FQGNSA. The V gene end was trimmed by 5 bases and the J gene end by 0 bases; junction bases not matched to a gene: 5. For the CDR3, the DNA is TGTGCCAGCAGCCTACTAGCGAGTAGCACAGATACGCAGTATTTT. This encodes CASSLLASSTDTQYF.

This chain connects TRBV29-1 to TRBJ2-7; TRBD1 agrees at 10 bases. V trimming: 2 bases; J trimming: 11 bases; junction bases outside the gene matches: 15. The CDR3 has 15 residues. CDR1 is SQVTM, CDR2 ANQGSEA, per germline. The CDR3 reads CSVELQPRTGGFEYF. The CDR3 DNA reads TGCAGCGTTGAACTTCAACCAAGGACAGGGGGATTCGAGTACTTC.

V gene TRBV7-9 combines with J gene TRBJ1-3; TRBD1 is a possible D gene (5 bases). Germline V gene data show CDR1 as SEHNR and CDR2 as FQNEAQ (reference sequence). The CDR3 sequence is 15 residues long. V gave up 4 bases and J gave up 0 bases, with 10 bases separating them. The CDR3 loop is CASSSGGFSGNTIYF. CDR3 nucleotides: TGTGCCAGCAGCTCCGGGGGTTTCTCTGGAAACACCATATATTTT.

CDR3 DNA sequence: TGTGCCAGCAGCTTTCTAGAGAACACTGAAGCTTTCTTT. The encoded protein is CASSFLENTEAFF. The genes are TRBV5-8 and TRBJ1-1, with D uncertain. CDR1 and CDR2 (germline): SGHTS, YDEGEE. CDR3 length: 13 amino acids. The V end was cut by 2 bases, the J end by 1 base, with 6 bases between.

For the CDR3, the DNA is TGTGCCAGCAGTCACGGGACAGAATTTAGTTCGTGGTACACCTTC. Translation gives CASSHGTEFSSWYTF. The chain uses TRBV5-5 and TRBJ1-2; 7 bases fit TRBD1. The CDR3 has 15 amino acids. The V gene end was trimmed by 5 bases and the J gene end by 11 bases; junction bases not matched to a gene: 18. Per germline, CDR1 SGHKS and CDR2 YYEKEE (reference sequence).

The chain is built from TRBV29-1 and TRBJ2-1; 9 bases fit TRBD1. The CDR3 is made up of 16 amino acids. The trim removed 0 bases at V and 4 bases at J, leaving 7 bases unmatched. Germline CDR1 reads SQVTM; CDR2 reads ANQGSEA. CDR3 sequence: CSVEDWGTGSYNEQFF. The CDR3 bases are TGCAGCGTTGAAGATTGGGGGACAGGGTCATACAATGAGCAGTTCTTC.

The chain links TRBV3-1 (or the pseudogene TRBV3-2) to TRBJ1-2, with D uncertain. The CDR3 has 13 amino acids. Germline CDR1 and CDR2: LGHDT and YNNKEL (reference sequence). The V gene lost 5 bases and the J gene lost 5 bases, with 12 bases spanning the gap. CDR3 region: CASSLTGSYGYTF. As DNA, the CDR3 is TGTGCCAGCAGCTTAACCGGGAGTTATGGCTACACCTTC.

The rearrangement uses TRBV4-1 and TRBJ1-2; weak D call: TRBD1 (5 bases). Trimming left V 0 bases short and J 4 bases short, with 12 bases between. This CDR3 is 15 amino acids long. Germline values: CDR1 MGHRA, CDR2 YSYEKL. CDR3 sequence reads: CASSQDSKQGYGYTF. In DNA, the CDR3 is TGCGCCAGCAGCCAAGATTCCAAGCAGGGCTATGGCTACACCTTC.

This clone occurred once. CDR3 sequence reads: CAWSVWGRVGSEQYF. The CDR3 DNA is TGTGCCTGGAGTGTATGGGGCAGGGTTGGTTCCGAGCAGTACTTC. The rearrangement uses TRBV30 and TRBJ2-7, with D maybe TRBD1 (5 bases). Germline CDR1 is GTSNPN and CDR2 is SVGIG (reference sequence). Trimming took off 0 bases at V and 6 bases at J, with 18 bases between the two ends. There are 15 residues in the CDR3.

This sequence joins TRBV7-2 and TRBJ2-1; a possible D gene is TRBD1 (5 bases). The CDR3 has 17 residues. Per germline, CDR1 SGHTA and CDR2 FQGNSA. Trimming cost V 2 bases and J 2 bases, with 16 bases left between them. In nucleotides, the CDR3 is TGTGCCAGCAGCTTACTCATCGTCCAGGGCACCTACAATGAGCAGTTCTTC. As protein: CASSLLIVQGTYNEQFF.

The rearrangement joins TRBV27 to TRBJ2-1; tentative D call: TRBD2 (7 bases). The V gene's germline CDR1 is MNHEY and CDR2 SMNVEV (reference sequence). V dropped 5 bases and J dropped 8 bases, with 25 bases sitting between them. The CDR3 runs 17 residues. The CDR3 DNA follows: TGTGCCAGCAGTCCCACGGGCGGGGGCTCCCTAATTTATGAGCAGTTCTTC. This gives the protein CASSPTGGGSLIYEQFF.

The chain couples TRBV30 to TRBJ1-4; D not certain. Trimming took 0 bases from V and 11 from J, leaving 13 bases between them. The CDR3 is 13 amino acids. Per germline, CDR1 GTSNPN and CDR2 SVGIG (reference sequence). The CDR3 reads CAWSVQREGKLFF. In DNA form, the CDR3 reads TGTGCCTGGAGTGTACAACGGGAGGGTAAACTGTTTTTT.

V usage is TRBV19 and J usage is TRBJ2-2; unclear D gene. Trimming pared 5 bases from V and 4 bases from J, leaving 17 bases between. CDR1 is LNHDA and CDR2 is SQIVND in the germline V gene (reference sequence). CDR3 size: 16 residues. For the CDR3, the DNA is TGTGCCAGTAGTCCGAATACCAACCGACTCACCGGGGAGCTGTTTTTT. As protein: CASSPNTNRLTGELFF.

The chain recombines TRBV2 with TRBJ1-2, with TRBD1 identical over 7 bases. This CDR3 is built from 16 residues. Germline values: CDR1 SNHLY, CDR2 FYNNEI. Trimming cost V 7 bases and J 8 bases; bases outside gene matches: 19. The DNA for the CDR3 is TGTGCCAGCACCCCCGCGATGGAGGGGGCGTTCTACGGCTACACCTTC. It yields the protein CASTPAMEGAFYGYTF. Filled out from reference TRBV2 and TRBJ1-2, the complete variable domain reads EPEVTQTPSHQVTQMGQEVILRCVPISNHLYFYWYRQILGQKVEFLVSFYNNEISEKSEIFDDQFSVERPDGSNFTLKIRSTKLEDSAMYFCASTPAMEGAFYGYTFGSGTRLTVV.

The rearrangement uses TRBV4-1 and TRBJ1-4, with TRBD1 matching 10 bases. The CDR3 loop spans 16 amino acids. Unmatched junction bases numbered 4, after V lost 3 bases and J lost 3 bases. Germline V lookup: CDR1 MGHRA, CDR2 YSYEKL. The CDR3 DNA reads as TGCGCCAGCAGCCATGGGGACAGGGGAGCTAATGAAAAACTGTTTTTT. Its protein is CASSHGDRGANEKLFF.

V gene TRBV11-2 combines with J gene TRBJ1-3; TRBD1 aligns across 8 bases. This CDR3 comprises 15 residues. CDR1 and CDR2 (germline): SGHAT, FQNNGV. V dropped 6 bases and J dropped 2; count of bases not matched to a gene: 6. DNA for the CDR3: TGTGCCAGCAGATACTCGACAGGGGCTGGAAACACCATATATTTT. Encoded protein: CASRYSTGAGNTIYF.

J is TRBJ2-3 and V is TRBV2; TRBD2 matches 7 bases. Germline trimming cut 4 bases from V and 2 bases from J; bases unmatched to any gene: 6. The CDR3 extends over 15 amino acids. CDR1 SNHLY and CDR2 FYNNEI come from the germline V gene. This chain's CDR3 is CASSVRGGDTDTQYF. Here the CDR3 DNA reads TGTGCCAGCAGTGTCCGCGGGGGTGACACAGATACGCAGTATTTT.

This chain joins TRBV15 and TRBJ2-7; D unresolved. Germline V gene lookup returns CDR1 LNHNV and CDR2 YYDKDF (reference sequence). V was cut by 0 bases and J by 2 bases, with 11 bases left in between. The CDR3 runs to 15 residues. CDR3 loop: CATSRDQRTPYEQYF. The CDR3 nucleotides are TGTGCCACCAGCAGAGATCAGCGCACCCCCTACGAGCAGTACTTC.

V usage is TRBV7-9 and J usage is TRBJ2-2; 11 bases align to TRBD2. J gave up 2 bases and V 7 bases, and 3 bases lay outside the gene matches. This CDR3 contains 15 residues. The germline CDR1 and CDR2 sequences are SEHNR and FQNEAQ (reference sequence). CDR3 coding DNA: TGTGCCAGCACTAGCGGGGGGACCAACACCGGGGAGCTGTTTTTT. It codes for CASTSGGTNTGELFF. The full variable domain, in which reference TRBV7-9 and TRBJ2-2 provide the parts outside the CDR3, is DTGVSQNPRHKITKRGQNVTFRCDPISEHNRLYWYRQTLGQGPEFLTYFQNEAQLEKSRLLSDRFSAERPKGSFSTLEIQRTEQGDSAMYLCASTSGGTNTGELFFGEGSRLTVL.

The J gene is TRBJ2-5, the V gene TRBV13; 8 nucleotides agree with TRBD2. V dropped 4 bases and J dropped 2; count of bases not matched to a gene: 15. This CDR3 is built from 18 residues. Per germline, CDR1 PRHDT and CDR2 FYEKMQ (reference sequence). The CDR3 DNA reads as TGTGCCAGCAGCTACCTCCTCAGCGGGGGCTCGCTTCAAGAGACCCAGTACTTC. It translates to CASSYLLSGGSLQETQYF.